Listed below are T cell receptor beta chains from one sample, sequenced in a study of graft-versus-host responses after intestinal transplantation. Using immunoSEQ multiplex PCR, the repertoire was profiled, and TCRdb retains in-frame clones only, with some absent. In the table there are around 100,000 clones, 90% to 95% of which are singletons. For these receptors, no antigen is known. The specimen was unstimulated CD8+ T cells sorted from spleen or lymph node cells, collected before transplant. The source is a human donor who was the organ donor for an intestinal transplant. Each CDR3 is given with its conserved first and last residue. Fields, in order: CDR3 DNA, CDR3 protein, D gene, J gene, V gene, clone size. The D gene is left open where the match is weak. Rows give clone size only sometimes, using once, few, many, or a class for an expanded clone.

TGTGCCAGTCACCAAGGACAGGCCCCGAATCAGCCCCAGCATTTT | CASHQGQAPNQPQHF | TRBD1 | TRBJ1-5 | TRBV28 | -
TGTGCCAGCAGTTACGCCAGGGGGTTGAACACTGAAGCTTTCTTT | CASSYARGLNTEAFF | TRBD1 | TRBJ1-1 | TRBV6-6 | -
TGTGCCAGTAGACCCGGGACCTCTCTCTACGAGCAGTACTTC | CASRPGTSLYEQYF | - | TRBJ2-7 | TRBV19 | -
TGTGCCAGCAGCGTCGGGAACACTGAAGCTTTCTTT | CASSVGNTEAFF | - | TRBJ1-1 | TRBV16 | once
TGCGCCAGCACATTAACCCGTCAAGGCCCTAAGAGGGAGGGGACCGGGGAGCTGTTTTTT | CASTLTRQGPKREGTGELFF | TRBD2 | TRBJ2-2 | TRBV10-1 | -
TGCGCCAGCAGCCAAGCCAGGGCCTCCTACGAGCAGTACTTC | CASSQARASYEQYF | - | TRBJ2-7 | TRBV4-1 | -
TGTGCCAGCAGTTTCCTTGATTCGGGTGGCACTGAAGCTTTCTTT | CASSFLDSGGTEAFF | - | TRBJ1-1 | TRBV28 | -
TGTGCCAGCAGCGGAGACAGGGCGTTGGGAGATACGCAGTATTTT | CASSGDRALGDTQYF | TRBD1 | TRBJ2-3 | TRBV7-9 | -
TGTGCCAGCAGCGGTGGCGATGCTGGGGGCGCAGATACGCAGTATTTT | CASSGGDAGGADTQYF | - | TRBJ2-3 | TRBV7-9 | -
TGTGCCAGCAGCTGGGACGGACGATTCTATGGCTACACCTTC | CASSWDGRFYGYTF | - | TRBJ1-2 | TRBV7-9 | -
TGTGCCATCAGGATCACTAGCGGTGAAGCCTACGAGCAGTACTTC | CAIRITSGEAYEQYF | TRBD2 | TRBJ2-7 | TRBV10-3 | -
TGTGCCAGCAGCTTTTTCCCTAAGACAGGGCTCTCCTACAATGAGCAGTTCTTC | CASSFFPKTGLSYNEQFF | TRBD1 | TRBJ2-1 | TRBV13 | -
TGTGCCAGCAGCCAAGATCTCTTAGACGGGCGGGGATCCTACAATGAGCAGTTCTTC | CASSQDLLDGRGSYNEQFF | - | TRBJ2-1 | TRBV4-2 | -
TGTGCCAGCAGCTTGGGGATACGACAGGTCCGTCACTACGAGCAGTACTTC | CASSLGIRQVRHYEQYF | - | TRBJ2-7 | TRBV5-8 | few
TGTGCCAGCAGCTTGGTCCCAAGGGCCGGGAATCAGCCCCAGCATTTT | CASSLVPRAGNQPQHF | - | TRBJ1-5 | TRBV28 | -